Listed here are 10 T cell receptor beta chains from one sample, sequenced in a study of blood T cell repertoires in COVID-19. Produced via immunoSEQ multiplex PCR; TCRdb's table is partial and in-frame only. This sample has fewer than 200,000 clones, with around 85% found just once. Input material: peripheral blood. The receptors come from a woman older than 75 with COVID-19, enrolled during active disease.

The chain links TRBV7-9 to TRBJ1-1, with D possibly TRBD1 on 5 matching bases. The CDR3 loop spans 16 amino acids. Deletions cut 5 bases from V and 3 bases from J, with 19 bases between. Germline V gene lookup returns CDR1 SEHNR and CDR2 FQNEAQ (reference sequence). This CDR3 reads CASSPTPTVRDTEAFF. The CDR3, as DNA: TGTGCCAGCAGCCCTACCCCGACAGTCCGAGACACTGAAGCTTTCTTT.

The chain links TRBV6-5 to TRBJ2-3, with 7 bases identical to TRBD2. This CDR3 region has 15 residues. Losses at the gene ends were 7 bases for V and 0 bases for J; bases not matched to a gene: 7. Germline CDR1 reads MNHEY; CDR2 reads SVGAGI. The CDR3 DNA reads as TGTGCCAGCACTCCGGCGGGAGCTAGCACAGATACGCAGTATTTT. Its protein is CASTPAGASTDTQYF.

The chain is built from TRBV9 and TRBJ2-5; TRBD2 aligns across 10 bases. With 5 bases clipped from V and 5 bases from J, the junction kept 0 bases outside the gene matches. This CDR3 is 12 amino acids long. CDR1 and CDR2 (germline): SGDLS, YYNGEE. The CDR3 DNA reads TGTGCCAGCAGTAGCGGGGGGGAGACCCAGTACTTC. The encoded protein is CASSSGGETQYF.

This clone was detected once. V gene TRBV12-3 or TRBV12-4 combines with J gene TRBJ1-2; possibly TRBD1 for D (5 bases). Between the trimmed V and J ends, which lost 5 bases and 6 bases, there was a span of 7 bases. This CDR3 has 11 residues. The CDR3: CASSPGNGYTF. CDR3 sequence (DNA): TGTGCCAGCAGTCCAGGGAATGGCTACACCTTC.

The V and J genes are TRBV7-2 and TRBJ2-1; the D gene is possibly TRBD2 (5 bases). CDR3 length: 15 amino acids. Trimming stripped 1 base from V and 9 bases from J, with 16 bases between. Germline V gives CDR1 SGHTA, CDR2 FQGNSA. The CDR3 sequence is CASSLDLILAVEQFF. The DNA for the CDR3 is TGTGCCAGCAGCTTAGATTTGATCCTAGCCGTTGAGCAGTTCTTC. The whole variable domain, filled in from reference TRBV7-2 and TRBJ2-1, reads GAGVSQSPSNKVTEKGKDVELRCDPISGHTALYWYRQSLGQGLEFLIYFQGNSAPDKSGLPSDRFSAERTGGSVSTLTIQRTQQEDSAVYLCASSLDLILAVEQFFGPGTRLTVL.

The chain recombines TRBV9 with TRBJ2-5, with a weak D call TRBD2 (6 bases). V was pared by 6 bases and J by 5 bases, with 23 bases between. This CDR3 is built from 16 residues. Germline V gene lookup returns CDR1 SGDLS and CDR2 YYNGEE. This CDR3 reads CASTRLADPGEETQYF. CDR3 DNA: TGTGCCAGCACCCGACTCGCGGACCCGGGGGAGGAGACCCAGTACTTC. The full variable domain, rest sourced from reference TRBV9 and TRBJ2-5, is DSGVTQTPKHLITATGQRVTLRCSPRSGDLSVYWYQQSLDQGLQFLIQYYNGEERAKGNILERFSAQQFPDLHSELNLSSLELGDSALYFCASTRLADPGEETQYFGPGTRLLVL.

This clone was seen just once. The chain couples TRBV3-1 (or the pseudogene TRBV3-2) to TRBJ1-2, with a possible D match to TRBD1 (5 bases). The V and J ends lost 0 bases and 10 bases respectively, with 12 bases between them. Germline V lookup: CDR1 LGHDT, CDR2 YNNKEL (reference sequence). The CDR3 has 13 residues. The CDR3 sequence is CASSQDSGTSYTF. CDR3 coding DNA: TGTGCCAGCAGCCAAGATTCCGGGACTTCCTACACCTTC.

This clone was detected a few times. This chain connects TRBV4-1 to TRBJ2-1; 7 bases match TRBD2. V was pared by 1 base and J by 12 bases, with 6 bases of the junction left unmatched. Germline assignment: CDR1 MGHRA and CDR2 YSYEKL. This CDR3 is built from 13 residues. CDR3 sequence: CASSQVSGPRQFF. The CDR3 nucleotides read TGCGCCAGCAGCCAAGTTAGCGGGCCACGGCAGTTCTTC.

The rearrangement uses TRBV6-1 and TRBJ2-7; TRBD1 matches 7 bases. The CDR3 is 18 amino acids. Germline values: CDR1 MNHNS, CDR2 SASEGT. After removal of 1 base from V and 0 bases from J, the junction contained 12 bases not matched to a gene. The CDR3, as DNA: TGTGCCAGCAGTGAAGGCAGGATGGGACAGTGGAGCTCCTACGAGCAGTACTTC. Residues: CASSEGRMGQWSSYEQYF.

This chain uses TRBV6-5 with TRBJ2-7, with 11 nucleotides matching TRBD2. CDR3 length: 16 amino acids. J gave up 6 bases and V 4 bases, and 11 bases lay outside the gene matches. In germline, CDR1 is MNHEY, CDR2 SVGAGI. In DNA, the CDR3 is TGTGCCAGCAGTTCACCCGTAGCGGGAGGGCTCTCCGAGCAGTACTTC. Its protein product is CASSSPVAGGLSEQYF.